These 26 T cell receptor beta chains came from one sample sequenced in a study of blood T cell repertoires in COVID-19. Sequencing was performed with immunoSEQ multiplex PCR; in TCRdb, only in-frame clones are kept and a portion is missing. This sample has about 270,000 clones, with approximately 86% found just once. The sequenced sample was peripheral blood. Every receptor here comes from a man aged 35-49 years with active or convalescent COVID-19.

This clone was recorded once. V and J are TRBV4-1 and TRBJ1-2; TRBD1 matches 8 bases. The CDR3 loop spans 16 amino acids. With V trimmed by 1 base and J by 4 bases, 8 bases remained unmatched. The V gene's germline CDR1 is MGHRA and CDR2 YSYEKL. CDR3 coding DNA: TGCGCCAGCAGCCAAGGACCGGGACAGGCCCCCTATGGCTACACCTTC. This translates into CASSQGPGQAPYGYTF.

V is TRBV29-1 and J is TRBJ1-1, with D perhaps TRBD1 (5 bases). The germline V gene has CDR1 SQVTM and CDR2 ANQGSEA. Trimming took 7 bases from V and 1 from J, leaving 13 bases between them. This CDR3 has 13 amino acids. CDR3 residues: CSAGSQGNTEAFF. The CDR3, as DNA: TGCAGCGCCGGTTCTCAGGGGAACACTGAAGCTTTCTTT.

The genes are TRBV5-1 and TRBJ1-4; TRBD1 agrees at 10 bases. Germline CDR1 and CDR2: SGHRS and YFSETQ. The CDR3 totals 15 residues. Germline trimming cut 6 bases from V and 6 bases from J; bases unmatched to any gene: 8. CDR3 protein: CASMAGQGRYEKLFF. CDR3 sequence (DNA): TGCGCCAGCATGGCGGGACAGGGGCGGTATGAAAAACTGTTTTTT. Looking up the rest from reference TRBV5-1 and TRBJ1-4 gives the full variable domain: KAGVTQTPRYLIKTRGQQVTLSCSPISGHRSVSWYQQTPGQGLQFLFEYFSETQRNKGNFPGRFSGRQFSNSRSEMNVSTLELGDSALYLCASMAGQGRYEKLFFGSGTQLSVL.

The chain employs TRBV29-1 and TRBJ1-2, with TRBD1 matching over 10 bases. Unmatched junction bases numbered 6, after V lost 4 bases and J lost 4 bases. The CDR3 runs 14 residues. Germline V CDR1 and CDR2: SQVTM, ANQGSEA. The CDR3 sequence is CSVVPGQGRYGYTF. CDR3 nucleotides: TGCAGCGTTGTCCCGGGACAGGGGCGCTATGGCTACACCTTC. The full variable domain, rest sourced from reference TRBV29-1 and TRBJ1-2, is SAVISQKPSRDICQRGTSLTIQCQVDSQVTMMFWYRQQPGQSLTLIATANQGSEATYESGFVIDKFPISRPNLTFSTLTVSNMSPEDSSIYLCSVVPGQGRYGYTFGSGTRLTVV.

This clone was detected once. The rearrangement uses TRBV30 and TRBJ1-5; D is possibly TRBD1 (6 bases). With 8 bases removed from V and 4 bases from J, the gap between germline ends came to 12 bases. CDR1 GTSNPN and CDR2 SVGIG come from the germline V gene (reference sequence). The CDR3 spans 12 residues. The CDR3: CARTTGNQPQHF. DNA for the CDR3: TGTGCCCGGACTACAGGGAATCAGCCCCAGCATTTT.

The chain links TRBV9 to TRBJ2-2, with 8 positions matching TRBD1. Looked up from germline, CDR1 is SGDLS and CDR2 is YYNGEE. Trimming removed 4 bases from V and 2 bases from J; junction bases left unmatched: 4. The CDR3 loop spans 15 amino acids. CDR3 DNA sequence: TGTGCCAGCAGCCTGGGACAGGTAAACACCGGGGAGCTGTTTTTT. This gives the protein CASSLGQVNTGELFF.

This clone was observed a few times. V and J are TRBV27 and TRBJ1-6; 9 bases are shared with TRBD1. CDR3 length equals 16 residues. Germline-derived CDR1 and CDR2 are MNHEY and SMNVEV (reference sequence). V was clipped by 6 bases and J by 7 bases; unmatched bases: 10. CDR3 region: CASRWTGALGNSPLHF. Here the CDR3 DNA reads TGTGCCAGCAGATGGACAGGGGCATTAGGAAATTCACCCCTCCACTTT.

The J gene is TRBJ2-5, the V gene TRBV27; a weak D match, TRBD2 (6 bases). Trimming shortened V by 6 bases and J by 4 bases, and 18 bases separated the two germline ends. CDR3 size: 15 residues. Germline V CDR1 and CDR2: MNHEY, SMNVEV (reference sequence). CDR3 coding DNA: TGTGCCAGCAGCAGGAGGCGGGGTCTGGGAGAGACCCAGTACTTC. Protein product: CASSRRRGLGETQYF.

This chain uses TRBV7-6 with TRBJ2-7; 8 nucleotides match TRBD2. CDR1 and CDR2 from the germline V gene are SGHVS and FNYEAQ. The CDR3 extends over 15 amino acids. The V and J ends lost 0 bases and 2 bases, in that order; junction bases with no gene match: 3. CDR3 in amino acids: CASSLASGRAYEQYF. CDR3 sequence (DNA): TGTGCCAGCAGCTTAGCAAGCGGGAGAGCCTACGAGCAGTACTTC.

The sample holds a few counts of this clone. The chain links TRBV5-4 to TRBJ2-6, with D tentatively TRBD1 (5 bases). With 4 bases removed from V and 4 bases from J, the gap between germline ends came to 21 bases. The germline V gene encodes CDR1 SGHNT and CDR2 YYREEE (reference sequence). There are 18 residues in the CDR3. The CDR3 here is CASSNRRDSVLGANVLTF. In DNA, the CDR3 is TGTGCCAGCAGCAACCGCAGGGATTCTGTGTTGGGGGCCAACGTCCTGACTTTC.

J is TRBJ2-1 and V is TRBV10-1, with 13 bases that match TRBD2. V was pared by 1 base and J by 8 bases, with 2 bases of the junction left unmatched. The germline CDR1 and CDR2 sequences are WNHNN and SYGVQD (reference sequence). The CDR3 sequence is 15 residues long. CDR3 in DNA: TGCGCCAGCAGTGAGTTTGGACTAGCGGGAGATGAGCAGTTCTTC. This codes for CASSEFGLAGDEQFF.

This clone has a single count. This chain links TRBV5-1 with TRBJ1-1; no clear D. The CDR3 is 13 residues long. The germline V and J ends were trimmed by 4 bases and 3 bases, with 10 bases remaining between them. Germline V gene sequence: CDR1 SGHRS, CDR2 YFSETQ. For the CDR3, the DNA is TGCGCCAGCAGCGCAGAAACAGACACTGAAGCTTTCTTT. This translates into CASSAETDTEAFF.

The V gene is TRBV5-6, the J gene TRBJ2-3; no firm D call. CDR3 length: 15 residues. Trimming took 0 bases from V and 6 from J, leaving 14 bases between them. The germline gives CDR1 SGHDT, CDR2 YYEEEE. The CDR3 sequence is CASSLAGAPGDTQYF. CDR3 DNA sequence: TGTGCCAGCAGCTTGGCTGGAGCCCCTGGGGATACGCAGTATTTT. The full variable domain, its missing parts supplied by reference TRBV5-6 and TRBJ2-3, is DAGVTQSPTHLIKTRGQQVTLRCSPKSGHDTVSWYQQALGQGPQFIFQYYEEEERQRGNFPDRFSGHQFPNYSSELNVNALLLGDSALYLCASSLAGAPGDTQYFGPGTRLTVL.

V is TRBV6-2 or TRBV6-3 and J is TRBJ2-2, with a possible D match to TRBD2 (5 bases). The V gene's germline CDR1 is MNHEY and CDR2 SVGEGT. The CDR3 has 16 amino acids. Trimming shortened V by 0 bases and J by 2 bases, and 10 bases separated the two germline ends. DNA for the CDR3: TGTGCCAGCAGTTACTCGAGCGGTGCAAACACCGGGGAGCTGTTTTTT. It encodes CASSYSSGANTGELFF.

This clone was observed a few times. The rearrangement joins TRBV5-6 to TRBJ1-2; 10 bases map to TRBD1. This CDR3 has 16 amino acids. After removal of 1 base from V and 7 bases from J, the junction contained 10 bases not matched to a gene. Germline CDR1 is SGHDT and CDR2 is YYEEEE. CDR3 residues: CASSLSWTGGHAGYTF. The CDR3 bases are TGTGCCAGCAGCTTGTCCTGGACAGGGGGGCATGCTGGCTACACCTTC. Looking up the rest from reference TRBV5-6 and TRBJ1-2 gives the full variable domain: DAGVTQSPTHLIKTRGQQVTLRCSPKSGHDTVSWYQQALGQGPQFIFQYYEEEERQRGNFPDRFSGHQFPNYSSELNVNALLLGDSALYLCASSLSWTGGHAGYTFGSGTRLTVV.

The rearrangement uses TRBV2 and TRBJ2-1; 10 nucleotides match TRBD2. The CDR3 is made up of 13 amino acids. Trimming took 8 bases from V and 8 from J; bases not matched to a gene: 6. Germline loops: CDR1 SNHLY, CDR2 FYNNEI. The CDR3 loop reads CASDYLAGDEQFF. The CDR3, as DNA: TGTGCCAGCGATTACCTAGCGGGGGATGAGCAGTTCTTC.

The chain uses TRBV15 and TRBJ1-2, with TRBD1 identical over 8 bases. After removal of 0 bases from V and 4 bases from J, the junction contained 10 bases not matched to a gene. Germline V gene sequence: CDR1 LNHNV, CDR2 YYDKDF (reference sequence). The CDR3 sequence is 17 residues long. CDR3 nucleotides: TGTGCCACCAGCAGAGACGGGGACAGGAACCCTATCTATGGCTACACCTTC. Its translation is CATSRDGDRNPIYGYTF.

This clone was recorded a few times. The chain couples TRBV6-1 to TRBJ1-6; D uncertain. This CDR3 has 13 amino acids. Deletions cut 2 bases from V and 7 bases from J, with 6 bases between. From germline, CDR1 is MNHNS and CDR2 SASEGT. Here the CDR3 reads CASSEPQNSPLHF. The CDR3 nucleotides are TGTGCCAGCAGTGAACCCCAGAATTCACCCCTCCACTTT.

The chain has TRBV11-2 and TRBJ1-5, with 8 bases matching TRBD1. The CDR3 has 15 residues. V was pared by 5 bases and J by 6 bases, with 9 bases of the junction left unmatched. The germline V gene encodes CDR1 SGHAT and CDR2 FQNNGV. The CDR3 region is CASSLGQGRSQPQHF. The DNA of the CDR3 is TGTGCCAGCAGCCTCGGACAGGGCCGAAGTCAGCCCCAGCATTTT.

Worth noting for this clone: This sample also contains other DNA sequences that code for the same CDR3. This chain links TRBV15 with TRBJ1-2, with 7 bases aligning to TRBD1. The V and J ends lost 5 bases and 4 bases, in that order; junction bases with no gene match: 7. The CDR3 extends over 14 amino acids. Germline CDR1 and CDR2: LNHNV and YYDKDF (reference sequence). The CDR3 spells CATSGQTGIYGYTF. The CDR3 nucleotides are TGTGCCACCAGCGGACAGACAGGGATCTATGGCTACACCTTC. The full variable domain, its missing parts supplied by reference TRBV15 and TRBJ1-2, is DAMVIQNPRYQVTQFGKPVTLSCSQTLNHNVMYWYQQKSSQAPKLLFHYYDKDFNNEADTPDNFQSRRPNTSFCFLDIRSPGLGDTAMYLCATSGQTGIYGYTFGSGTRLTVV.

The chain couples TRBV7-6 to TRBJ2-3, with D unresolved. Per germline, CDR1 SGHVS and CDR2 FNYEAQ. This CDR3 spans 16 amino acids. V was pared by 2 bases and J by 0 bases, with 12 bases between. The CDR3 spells CASSLIGGASTDTQYF. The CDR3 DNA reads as TGTGCCAGCAGCTTAATAGGCGGTGCTAGCACAGATACGCAGTATTTT.

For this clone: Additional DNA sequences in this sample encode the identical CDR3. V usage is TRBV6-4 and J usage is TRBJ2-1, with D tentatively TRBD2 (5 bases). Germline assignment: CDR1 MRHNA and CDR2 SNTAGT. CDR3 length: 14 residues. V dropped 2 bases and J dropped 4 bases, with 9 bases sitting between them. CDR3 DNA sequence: TGTGCCAGCAGTGACACCCCGGGGTACAATGAGCAGTTCTTC. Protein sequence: CASSDTPGYNEQFF.

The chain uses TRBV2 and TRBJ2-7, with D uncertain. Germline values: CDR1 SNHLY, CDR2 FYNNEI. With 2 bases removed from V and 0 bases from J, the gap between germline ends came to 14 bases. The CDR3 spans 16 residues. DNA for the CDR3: TGTGCCAGCAGTGAATTTAGTAGCCCTAGCTCCTACGAGCAGTACTTC. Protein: CASSEFSSPSSYEQYF. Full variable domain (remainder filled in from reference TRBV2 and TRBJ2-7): EPEVTQTPSHQVTQMGQEVILRCVPISNHLYFYWYRQILGQKVEFLVSFYNNEISEKSEIFDDQFSVERPDGSNFTLKIRSTKLEDSAMYFCASSEFSSPSSYEQYFGPGTRLTVT.

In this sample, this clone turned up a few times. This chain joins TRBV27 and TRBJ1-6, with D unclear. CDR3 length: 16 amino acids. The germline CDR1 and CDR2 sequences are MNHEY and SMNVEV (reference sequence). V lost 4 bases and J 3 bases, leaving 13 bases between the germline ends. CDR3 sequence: CASSWADPIYNSPLHF. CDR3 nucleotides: TGTGCCAGCAGTTGGGCAGACCCAATCTATAATTCACCCCTCCACTTT.

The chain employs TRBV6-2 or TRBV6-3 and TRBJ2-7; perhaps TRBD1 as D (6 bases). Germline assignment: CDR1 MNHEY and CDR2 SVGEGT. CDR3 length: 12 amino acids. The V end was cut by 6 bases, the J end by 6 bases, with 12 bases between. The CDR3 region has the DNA TGTGCCAGCAGCTCGACCAGGGGCGAGCAGTACTTC. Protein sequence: CASSSTRGEQYF.

The CDR3, as DNA: TGCGCCAGCAGCTTGGCAGGGGAAGGAGAAAAACTGTTTTTT. This codes for CASSLAGEGEKLFF. The chain uses TRBV5-1 and TRBJ1-4; a possible D gene is TRBD1 (6 bases). Germline CDR1 reads SGHRS; CDR2 reads YFSETQ. The CDR3 is 14 amino acids. Trimming took 0 bases from V and 8 from J, leaving 11 bases between them.